This T cell receptor beta chain derives from a study of T cell changes during pregnancy in multiple sclerosis. Comments on this clone: One junction end does not reproduce the germline sequence, and a read error may be involved.

Assay: immunoSEQ multiplex PCR; the TCRdb copy retains only in-frame clones and omits some. The sample consists of tens of thousands of clones, 85% to 95% of them appearing once. Germline CDR1 reads SSHAT; CDR2 reads FNYEAQ (reference sequence). The CDR3 runs 13 residues. This TCR was recovered from a female donor with multiple sclerosis, enrolled in a pregnancy study. The source material was peripheral blood, sampled after pregnancy. V and J are TRBV7-7 and TRBJ2-1; D may be TRBD1 (6 bases). This CDR3 reads CASSLVGANEQFF. The CDR3 DNA reads as TGTGCTAGCAGCCTCGTGGGGGCGAATGAGCAGTTCTTC.